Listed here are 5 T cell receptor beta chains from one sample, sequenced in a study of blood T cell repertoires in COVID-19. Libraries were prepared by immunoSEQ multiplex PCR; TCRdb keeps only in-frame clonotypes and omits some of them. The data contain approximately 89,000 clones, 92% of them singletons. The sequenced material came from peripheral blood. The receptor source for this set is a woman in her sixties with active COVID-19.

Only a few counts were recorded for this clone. CDR3 DNA: TGTGCCAGCACCCACAGGGAGCTAGCTTTCTTT. It yields the protein CASTHRELAFF. The chain has TRBV6-6 and TRBJ1-1, with a weak D call TRBD1 (6 bases). CDR1 and CDR2 from the germline V gene are MNHNY and SVGAGI (reference sequence). V lost 7 bases and J lost 10, with 13 bases in between. The CDR3 loop spans 11 amino acids.

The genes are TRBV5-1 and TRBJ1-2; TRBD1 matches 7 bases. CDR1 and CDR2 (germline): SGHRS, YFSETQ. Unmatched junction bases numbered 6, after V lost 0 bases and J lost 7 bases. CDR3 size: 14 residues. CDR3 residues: CASSLGQGASGYTF. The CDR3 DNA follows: TGCGCCAGCAGCTTGGGACAGGGAGCTAGTGGCTACACCTTC.

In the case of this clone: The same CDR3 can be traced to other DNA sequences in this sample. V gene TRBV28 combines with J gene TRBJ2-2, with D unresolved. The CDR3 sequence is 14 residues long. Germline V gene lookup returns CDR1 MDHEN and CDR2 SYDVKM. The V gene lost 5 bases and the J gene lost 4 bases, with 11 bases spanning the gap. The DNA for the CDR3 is TGTGCCAGCAGTGGAACTGGCGGCACCGGGGAGCTGTTTTTT. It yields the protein CASSGTGGTGELFF.

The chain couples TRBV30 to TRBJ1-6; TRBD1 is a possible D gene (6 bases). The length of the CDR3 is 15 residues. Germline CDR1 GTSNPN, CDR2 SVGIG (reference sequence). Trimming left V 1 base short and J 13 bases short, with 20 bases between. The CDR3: CAWSAAPGAGHPLHF. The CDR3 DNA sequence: TGTGCCTGGAGTGCTGCCCCAGGGGCCGGGCATCCCCTCCACTTT.

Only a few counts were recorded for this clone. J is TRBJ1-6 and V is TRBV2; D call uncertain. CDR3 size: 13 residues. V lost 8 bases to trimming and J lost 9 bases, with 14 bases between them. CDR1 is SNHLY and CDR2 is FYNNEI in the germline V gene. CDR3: CASSEGGSSPLHF. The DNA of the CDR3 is TGTGCCAGCTCGGAGGGAGGGAGTTCACCCCTCCACTTT. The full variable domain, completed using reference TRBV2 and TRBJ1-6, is EPEVTQTPSHQVTQMGQEVILRCVPISNHLYFYWYRQILGQKVEFLVSFYNNEISEKSEIFDDQFSVERPDGSNFTLKIRSTKLEDSAMYFCASSEGGSSPLHFGNGTRLTVT.